Listed below are T cell receptor beta chains from one sample, sequenced in a study of shared clonotypes between healthy human individuals. Sequencing was performed with immunoSEQ multiplex PCR; in TCRdb, only in-frame clones are kept and a portion is missing. The table lists over a million clones, about 75% of them singletons. Specimen: memory CD4+ T cells sorted from blood. The receptors originated from a man aged 18 to 29 in good health. Both conserved end residues are part of each CDR3. A D gene is named only where the DNA matches it firmly. Some rows have no size entry. The others give once, few or many, or a class for an expanded clone.

V	J	size	D	length	CDR3	DNA
TRBV5-1	TRBJ2-5	-	-	13	CASREGLGETQYF	TGCGCCAGCAGGGAGGGACTCGGGGAGACCCAGTACTTC
TRBV25-1	TRBJ1-1	-	-	13	CASEGRGNTEAFF	TGTGCCAGCGAGGGGAGAGGGAACACTGAAGCTTTCTTT
TRBV6-5	TRBJ1-3	-	-	14	CAGRAESSGNTIYF	TGTGCCGGTCGGGCGGAGAGCTCTGGAAACACCATATATTTT
TRBV7-9	TRBJ1-4	-	-	17	CASSLNPSAGPNEKLFF	TGTGCCAGCAGCTTAAACCCCTCGGCAGGGCCTAATGAAAAACTGTTTTTT
TRBV28	TRBJ1-1	-	-	15	CASSLTRGGNTEAFF	TGTGCCAGCAGTTTAACCCGGGGGGGTAACACTGAAGCTTTCTTT
TRBV28	TRBJ1-5	-	TRBD1	15	CASSGPGQGGQPQHF	TGTGCCAGCAGTGGTCCTGGACAGGGAGGACAGCCCCAGCATTTT
TRBV9	TRBJ2-5	-	-	15	CASSVGSRGGETQYF	TGTGCCAGCAGCGTAGGCTCCAGGGGTGGAGAGACCCAGTACTTC
TRBV19	TRBJ1-1	few	-	13	CASKAGMNTEAFF	TGTGCCAGTAAGGCAGGGATGAACACTGAAGCTTTCTTT
TRBV7-2	TRBJ2-6	-	-	15	CASSLVASGANVLTF	TGTGCCAGCAGCTTAGTGGCTTCTGGGGCCAACGTCCTGACTTTC
TRBV5-1	TRBJ2-5	few	-	14	CASSRQGPPETQYF	TGCGCCAGCAGCCGCCAGGGGCCTCCCGAGACCCAGTACTTC
TRBV6-1	TRBJ2-1	-	-	12	CASPRLPGLEFF	TGTGCCAGCCCTAGACTCCCAGGATTGGAGTTCTTC
TRBV4-3	TRBJ1-6	few	-	14	CASSQDRGNSPLHF	TGCGCCAGCAGCCAAGACAGGGGAAATTCACCCCTCCACTTT
TRBV6-5	TRBJ1-5	-	TRBD1	13	CASSPDRSQPQHF	TGTGCCAGCAGTCCGGACAGGTCCCAGCCCCAGCATTTT
TRBV30	TRBJ1-6	-	TRBD1	14	CAWGGTGKSSPLHF	TGTGCCTGGGGGGGGACAGGTAAAAGTTCACCCCTCCACTTT
TRBV6-5	TRBJ2-5	-	TRBD1	14	CASRQGVYQETQYF	TGTGCCAGCAGACAGGGGGTATACCAAGAGACCCAGTACTTC
TRBV6-5	TRBJ2-1	-	-	15	CASSYGGGKLNEQFF	TGTGCCAGCAGTTACGGGGGCGGGAAATTAAATGAGCAGTTCTTC
TRBV2	TRBJ1-2	-	-	14	CASSDVGFLYGYTF	TGTGCCAGCAGTGACGTGGGATTCCTTTATGGCTACACCTTC
TRBV2	TRBJ2-7	-	TRBD2	16	CASSITSGRALDEQYF	TGTGCCAGCAGCATCACTAGCGGGAGGGCCCTCGACGAGCAGTACTTC
TRBV19	TRBJ2-3	-	-	15	CASSIAGKSTDTQYF	TGTGCCAGTAGTATAGCGGGGAAGAGCACAGATACGCAGTATTTT
TRBV5-1	TRBJ1-2	-	-	14	CASSQGLLNYGYTF	TGCGCCAGCAGCCAGGGTCTATTGAACTATGGCTACACCTTC
TRBV5-1	TRBJ2-1	once	-	14	CASSPPGLWNEQFF	TGCGCCAGCAGCCCCCCGGGTCTCTGGAATGAGCAGTTCTTC
TRBV5-8	TRBJ2-3	-	-	15	CASSKLVREIDTQYF	TGTGCCAGCAGCAAACTCGTGAGGGAGATAGATACGCAGTATTTT
TRBV5-1	TRBJ1-2	few	-	12	CASSLSSYGYTF	TGCGCCAGCAGCTTGTCAAGTTATGGCTACACCTTC
TRBV5-6	TRBJ1-6	-	TRBD1	15	CASSSDRARNSPLHF	TGTGCCAGCAGCTCCGACAGGGCTCGTAATTCACCCCTCCACTTT
TRBV19	TRBJ1-4	-	TRBD1	13	CATKWTGGEKLFF	TGTGCTACCAAGTGGACAGGGGGCGAAAAACTGTTTTTT
TRBV2	TRBJ2-4	-	TRBD1	17	CASSGDRGIGTKNIQYF	TGTGCCAGCAGCGGGGACAGGGGGATCGGAACCAAAAACATTCAGTACTTC